This T cell receptor beta chain came from a study of T cells expressing NK-cell markers (dated by TCRdb to about 2020). For the study in its entirety: Three sorted T-cell subsets (CD3+CD56+NKG2C+, CD3+CD56+NKG2C- and CD3+CD56-NKG2C+) from several donors had their TCR beta-chain repertoires profiled. Seven of the eight sequenced donors were HCMV-seropositive and one was HCMV-seronegative. The study sequenced eight donors, all healthy volunteers chosen at random: three men and five women. Sequencing of the libraries produced 2 x 150 bp reads on Illumina HiSeq 2000/2500, MiSeq or NextSeq. Study-level results and caveats: Those dominant clonotypes were again the most abundant among CD3+CD56-NKG2C+ cells in a few donors, at roughly 25-65%. In six donors, the dominant CD3+CD56+NKG2C+ clonotypes were among the top 10 CD8+ clonotypes and accounted for about 1.0-7.5% of CD8+ T cells. Whether the expanded NKG2C-expressing T cell clones were specific for HCMV antigens remained unclear.

The sequencing machine was an Illumina HiSeq 2000. The TCR beta cDNA libraries were made using 5'RACE template switching, a step that added both a universal primer site and unique molecular identifiers. cDNA synthesis was primed from the TCR beta constant segment and was followed by two successive PCR amplification steps. Per the source publication's procedure: Reads were demultiplexed and grouped by UMI with MIGEC, and clonotypes were assembled and quantified with MiTCR. To exclude erroneous sequences, only TCR cDNA sequences supported by at least two reads were retained. Downstream repertoire analysis used the tcR package, and clonotypes were matched across fractions by CDR3 nucleotide sequence plus V segment. VDJmatch was used to annotate antigen specificity against VDJdb, with one amino acid substitution allowed in CDR3. TCRdb reprocessed the reads and provides one entry for every CDR3 protein sequence; no DNA is given. The V and J calls shown here were made by TCRdb, not taken from the authors' results. The table for this sample lists around 280,000 distinct CDR3 sequences. The top ten hold about 0.4% of the sample.

From the cysteine through the phenylalanine, the CDR3 covers 15 amino acids. No DNA sequence is on record. According to the germline V gene (reference sequence), CDR1 reads SEHNR and CDR2 reads FQNEAQ. About this clonotype: Its antigen is unknown.

To determine HCMV serostatus, a commercial ELISA kit was used to detect HCMV-specific IgG in serum. Ficoll density gradient centrifugation was used to isolate peripheral blood mononuclear cells from blood. The sample taken for sequencing was blood T cells: a sorted CD56 or NKG2C T cell subset, CD4+ or CD8+ T cells, or bulk PBMC T cells (not recorded which). The chain links TRBV7-9 with TRBJ2-1; as DNA is missing, the TRBD2 call by TCRdb cannot be tested. The clonotype comes from a man younger than 35 in good health. Donor details come from another sample of the same person, matched by shared clones. The CDR3: CASKLLAQSYNEQFF.